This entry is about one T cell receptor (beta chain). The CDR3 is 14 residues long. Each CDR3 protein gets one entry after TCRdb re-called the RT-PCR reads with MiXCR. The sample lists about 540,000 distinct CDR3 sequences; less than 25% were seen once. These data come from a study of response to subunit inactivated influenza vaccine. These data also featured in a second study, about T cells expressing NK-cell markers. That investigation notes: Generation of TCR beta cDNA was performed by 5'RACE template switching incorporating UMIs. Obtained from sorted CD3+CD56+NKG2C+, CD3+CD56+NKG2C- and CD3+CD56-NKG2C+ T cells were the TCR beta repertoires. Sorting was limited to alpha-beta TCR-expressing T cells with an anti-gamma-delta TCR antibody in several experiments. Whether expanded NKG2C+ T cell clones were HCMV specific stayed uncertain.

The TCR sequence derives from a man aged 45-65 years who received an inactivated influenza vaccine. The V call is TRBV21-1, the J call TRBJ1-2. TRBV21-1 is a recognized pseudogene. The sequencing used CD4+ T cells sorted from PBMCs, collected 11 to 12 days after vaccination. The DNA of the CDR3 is TGTGCCAGCAGCGAAAGGGCAGGACTCTATGGCTACACCTTC. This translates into CASSERAGLYGYTF.